The 17 T cell receptor beta chains presented below share a single source sample, sequenced in a study of blood T cell repertoires in COVID-19. The data were produced by immunoSEQ multiplex PCR, yet TCRdb's version contains in-frame clones alone and is incomplete. The profile shows roughly 340,000 clones, around 87% of them singletons. Sequencing was carried out using PBMCs or T cells enriched from blood (not recorded which). These receptors all stem from a man aged 40-49 years in a cohort exposed to, infected with or recovered from COVID-19 (not recorded which).

The V and J genes are TRBV19 and TRBJ2-2; D uncertain. Germline CDR1 and CDR2: LNHDA and SQIVND (reference sequence). V was clipped by 7 bases and J by 2 bases, with 8 bases between them. The CDR3 has 13 residues. As DNA, the CDR3 is TGTGCCAGTACCAACACCAACACCGGGGAGCTGTTTTTT. Translated: CASTNTNTGELFF. The full variable domain, its missing parts supplied by reference TRBV19 and TRBJ2-2, is DGGITQSPKYLFRKEGQNVTLSCEQNLNHDAMYWYRQDPGQGLRLIYYSQIVNDFQKGDIAEGYSVSREKKESFPLTVTSAQKNPTAFYLCASTNTNTGELFFGEGSRLTVL.

The rearrangement uses TRBV5-4 and TRBJ1-2; 7 positions match TRBD1. The CDR3 extends over 15 amino acids. V shed 0 bases, J shed 5 bases, and the junction held 7 bases outside the gene matches. Germline values: CDR1 SGHNT, CDR2 YYREEE (reference sequence). CDR3 sequence: CASSLAEQGRYGYTF. DNA for the CDR3: TGTGCCAGCAGCTTGGCCGAACAGGGGCGGTATGGCTACACCTTC.

This chain uses TRBV18 with TRBJ2-7; 7 positions agree with TRBD2. Germline V gene sequence: CDR1 KGHSH, CDR2 LQKENI. V lost 3 bases and J lost 3; bases outside the gene matches: 5. The CDR3 length is 14 residues. The CDR3, as DNA: TGTGCCAGCTCACCGGGGGGGAGCGGCTACGAGCAGTACTTC. Translating gives CASSPGGSGYEQYF.

This chain's CDR3 is CASSIEASKKAFF. In nucleotides, the CDR3 is TGTGCCAGTAGTATAGAGGCCAGTAAAAAAGCTTTCTTT. The genes are TRBV19 and TRBJ1-1; no clear D. Germline lookup yields CDR1 LNHDA and CDR2 SQIVND (reference sequence). The CDR3 is made up of 13 amino acids. Trimming removed 0 bases at V and 9 bases at J, with 11 bases between.

The genes are TRBV27 and TRBJ2-3, with 7 positions matching TRBD2. Unmatched junction bases numbered 4, after V lost 8 bases and J lost 2 bases. The germline V gene encodes CDR1 MNHEY and CDR2 SMNVEV (reference sequence). This CDR3 is 13 amino acids long. The CDR3: CASCREDTDTQYF. DNA of the CDR3: TGTGCCAGCTGCCGGGAGGACACAGATACGCAGTATTTT.

The rearrangement joins TRBV30 to TRBJ2-6, with 10 bases matching TRBD1. CDR3 length equals 18 residues. Germline V gene lookup returns CDR1 GTSNPN and CDR2 SVGIG (reference sequence). V lost 4 bases, J lost 0 bases, and 9 bases stayed unmatched. In DNA form, the CDR3 reads TGTGCCTGGAACCTGGGGGGACAGGGGATCTCTGGGGCCAACGTCCTGACTTTC. Amino acids: CAWNLGGQGISGANVLTF.

V is TRBV28 and J is TRBJ2-3, with 11 bases matching TRBD1. Germline-derived CDR1 and CDR2 are MDHEN and SYDVKM. The CDR3 loop spans 14 amino acids. The junction had 4 bases not matched to a gene; V was cut back by 11 bases and J by 0 bases. The CDR3 DNA reads as TGTGCCCTCGGGACAGGGGGTAGCACAGATACGCAGTATTTT. It encodes CALGTGGSTDTQYF.

The chain links TRBV30 to TRBJ1-5; the D gene is possibly TRBD1 (5 bases). Trimming took 1 base from V and 4 from J, leaving 8 bases between them. Germline CDR1 is GTSNPN and CDR2 is SVGIG (reference sequence). CDR3 length: 13 amino acids. The CDR3 reads CAWSAGGNQPQHF. Written as DNA, the CDR3 is TGTGCCTGGAGTGCCGGGGGGAATCAGCCCCAGCATTTT. Combining the CDR3 with reference TRBV30 and TRBJ1-5 gives the whole variable domain SQTIHQWPATLVQPVGSPLSLECTVEGTSNPNLYWYRQAAGRGLQLLFYSVGIGQISSEVPQNLSASRPQDRQFILSSKKLLLSDSGFYLCAWSAGGNQPQHFGDGTRLSIL.

The chain has TRBV7-8 and TRBJ2-7, with D maybe TRBD1 (5 bases). The germline V gene encodes CDR1 SGHVS and CDR2 FQNEAQ. The CDR3 totals 12 residues. V was cut by 1 base and J by 5 bases, with 6 bases left in between. The CDR3 protein is CASSLGGHEQYF. CDR3 bases: TGTGCCAGCAGCTTAGGGGGCCACGAGCAGTACTTC.

This sequence joins TRBV5-1 and TRBJ1-2; the match to TRBD1 covers 8 bases. CDR1 and CDR2 from the germline V gene are SGHRS and YFSETQ. Germline trimming cut 2 bases from V and 7 bases from J; bases unmatched to any gene: 7. The CDR3 is 14 amino acids. The CDR3 reads CASSFTVQGAGYTF. The CDR3 DNA reads TGCGCCAGCAGCTTTACCGTTCAGGGGGCTGGCTACACCTTC.

The chain links TRBV27 to TRBJ2-7; 9 nucleotides agree with TRBD1. Looked up from germline, CDR1 is MNHEY and CDR2 is SMNVEV (reference sequence). Losses at the gene ends were 5 bases for V and 4 bases for J; bases not matched to a gene: 6. This CDR3 comprises 14 residues. The CDR3: CASSRTGGQYEQYF. The CDR3 DNA sequence: TGTGCCAGCAGTCGTACAGGGGGCCAGTACGAGCAGTACTTC.

This rearrangement joins TRBV4-1 to TRBJ2-7; a weak D match, TRBD1 (6 bases). CDR1 and CDR2 from the germline V gene are MGHRA and YSYEKL. The CDR3 runs to 15 residues. Trimming stripped 2 bases from V and 0 bases from J, with 11 bases between. Written as DNA, the CDR3 is TGCGCCAGCAGCCAAAGATGGGACAACTCCTACGAGCAGTACTTC. Translating gives CASSQRWDNSYEQYF.

The chain combines TRBV7-2 with TRBJ2-7, with TRBD2 matching 14 bases. The ends lost 5 bases at V and 4 bases at J; junction bases unmatched: 4. This CDR3 has 15 residues. Germline assignment: CDR1 SGHTA and CDR2 FQGNSA. CDR3 region: CASSLRLAGGYEQYF. The CDR3 DNA reads TGTGCCAGCAGCCTACGACTAGCGGGGGGGTACGAGCAGTACTTC.

The chain recombines TRBV30 with TRBJ1-5; D is ambiguous. V gave up 0 bases and J gave up 3 bases, with 15 bases separating them. CDR1 and CDR2 (germline): GTSNPN, SVGIG (reference sequence). This CDR3 region has 16 residues. The CDR3 loop reads CAWSVAGRSNNQPQHF. CDR3 DNA sequence: TGTGCCTGGAGTGTGGCCGGGAGATCTAACAATCAGCCCCAGCATTTT.

The chain uses TRBV30 and TRBJ1-5; D uncertain. Germline assignment: CDR1 GTSNPN and CDR2 SVGIG (reference sequence). The ends were cut back, 4 bases at V and 0 bases at J, with 7 bases in the middle. The CDR3 extends over 13 amino acids. CDR3 residues: CAWTSYSNQPQHF. The CDR3 bases are TGTGCCTGGACCAGTTATAGCAATCAGCCCCAGCATTTT.

This rearrangement joins TRBV11-3 to TRBJ2-7; 14 nucleotides match TRBD2. The CDR3 loop spans 15 amino acids. CDR1 is SGHNT, CDR2 YENEEA, per germline. Trimming took 4 bases from V and 4 from J; bases not matched to a gene: 3. CDR3 DNA: TGTGCCAGCAGCTCCGGGACTAGCGGGAGTTACGAGCAGTACTTC. Residues: CASSSGTSGSYEQYF.

This sequence joins TRBV6-1 and TRBJ1-2; TRBD1 matches 10 bases. Germline CDR1 MNHNS, CDR2 SASEGT. With V trimmed by 1 base and J by 7 bases, 3 bases remained unmatched. This CDR3 spans 14 amino acids. The CDR3 spells CASSEGTGGRGYTF. The CDR3 nucleotides read TGTGCCAGCAGTGAAGGGACAGGGGGTCGTGGCTACACCTTC.